Sequencing of this TCR beta chain was carried out in a study of shared clonotypes between healthy human individuals. Study in general: A donor's plate count was three for CD4 naive and three for CD4 memory; CD8 naive had two and CD8 memory one.

Deep was the level at which the assay was run. The table came from immunoSEQ multiplex PCR; TCRdb's copy has only in-frame clones and leaves some out. The sample records fewer than 1.4 million clones, 75% to 85% being singletons. Unmatched junction bases numbered 13, after V lost 3 bases and J lost 0 bases. Looked up from germline, CDR1 is MNHNS and CDR2 is SASEGT. There are 19 residues in the CDR3. Findings and limits, study-wide: Sequencing depth was expected to affect clonotype sharing among donors. Four donors had 4% to 6.5% of their naive CD4 clonotypes in common.

A remark on this clone: No antigen is known for it.

The sample comprised memory CD4+ T cells from PBMCs. Subset meaning: CD45RA-negative fraction. The V gene is TRBV6-1, the J gene TRBJ1-5; 8 positions match TRBD1. This clonotype was obtained from a man younger than 30 in good health. Some clones in this sample may be carry-over from other donors' samples. CDR3: CASSDPRGPVRFSNQPQHF. The CDR3 DNA reads TGTGCCAGCAGTGACCCCAGGGGGCCCGTGAGGTTTAGCAATCAGCCCCAGCATTTT.